The T cell receptor beta chain described here comes from a study of blood T cell repertoires in COVID-19. Trimming took 6 bases from V and 3 from J; bases not matched to a gene: 13. Germline V CDR1 and CDR2: MRHNA, SNTAGT. This CDR3 spans 16 amino acids. This clone was seen just once. As handled by the study authors: By means of reference gene primer amplification, nucleated cell counts were estimated. TCRdb keeps only in-frame clones here, not all; method: immunoSEQ multiplex PCR. V and J calls and clone size are those listed in that table; D and trimming were worked out from the DNA. The sample shows under 350,000 clones, around 86% of them seen only once. Ages ranged from about 18 to 89 years, with residence in some 25 US areas. The study assigned cohorts using participant-reported clinical history.

This clonotype was obtained from a woman aged 40 to 49 who had recovered from COVID-19. V and J are TRBV6-4 and TRBJ1-2, with TRBD1 matching 7 bases. The specimen sequenced was PBMCs or T cells enriched from blood (not recorded which). The CDR3 nucleotides read TGTGCCAGCAGACCCGAGGGGACAGTGAACTACTATGGCTACACCTTC. It yields the protein CASRPEGTVNYYGYTF.